This TCR beta chain appears in the sequencing data of a study of cytomegalovirus exposure and HLA in healthy donors. Sequencing used immunoSEQ multiplex PCR; TCRdb keeps in-frame clones, though not all of them. The sample lists around 130,000 clones, roughly 89% seen once, with around 3.1% in the top ten. The germline V gene has CDR1 MNHNS and CDR2 SASEGT. The CDR3 spans 14 residues. Between the trimmed V and J ends, which lost 1 base and 5 bases, there was a span of 11 bases. This clone has only one observation. What was sequenced was PBMCs. This rearrangement joins TRBV6-1 to TRBJ2-5; weak D call: TRBD1 (5 bases). This TCR was recovered from a man aged 25-45 years in good health and CMV-seronegative. CDR3 residues: CASSEVAGLETQYF. In nucleotides, the CDR3 is TGTGCCAGCAGTGAAGTCGCAGGGCTGGAGACCCAGTACTTC.